Listed here is a single TCR beta chain. Its target is not known. Stated time point: after dendritic cell vaccination, including at tumor progression/relapse. Isocitrate dehydrogenase mutation was absent in all glioblastoma patients. This sample is part of a study of glioma-infiltrating T cells after dendritic cell vaccination. Study information: Samples are from glioblastoma patients in Phase I and II dendritic cell vaccine trials. The vaccine used monocyte-derived dendritic cells pulsed overnight with autologous tumor lysate. Study-wide findings and caveats: No direct clonality-survival link was found; a diverse polyclonal response may matter.

The CDR3 totals 16 residues. Germline-derived CDR1 and CDR2 are KGHSH and LQKENI. Trimming took 1 base from V and 4 from J, leaving 16 bases between them. The data were produced by immunoSEQ multiplex PCR, yet TCRdb's version contains in-frame clones alone and is incomplete. The sample lists approximately 50,000 clones; 85% to 90% were seen once. The receptor was derived from a human donor with glioblastoma. This rearrangement joins TRBV18 to TRBJ1-2, with D possibly matching TRBD1 (5 bases). The source material was blood, sampled after dendritic cell vaccination. The chain's CDR3 is CASSPQKGLTIYGYTF. DNA of the CDR3: TGTGCCAGCTCACCACAAAAGGGGTTGACCATCTATGGCTACACCTTC.